This TCR beta chain derives from a study of blood T cell repertoires in COVID-19. Turning to the study itself: The United States, Italy and Spain provided the acute and convalescent COVID-19 samples.

Data came from immunoSEQ multiplex PCR; TCRdb stores just in-frame clones and leaves some out. The repertoire holds about 75,000 clones, with 88% as singletons. The V gene's germline CDR1 is SNHLY and CDR2 FYNNEI. The CDR3 covers 12 residues. V was shortened by 6 bases and J by 4 bases, with 9 bases between the two germline ends. The chain joins TRBV2 to TRBJ1-2; D is unclear. This clonotype originated in a human donor in a cohort sampled during active COVID-19. The sample was peripheral blood. The chain's CDR3 is CASSPGGYGYTF. The CDR3 coding sequence is TGTGCCAGCAGCCCAGGAGGCTATGGCTACACCTTC.